This TCR beta chain appears in the sequencing data of a study of blood T cell repertoires in COVID-19. The wider study: Samples representing acute and convalescent COVID-19 were sourced from the United States, Italy and Spain.

While infection was still active, Seattle patients were enrolled and then followed longitudinally. Trimming removed 0 bases from V and 1 base from J, with 10 bases in between. Germline V CDR1 and CDR2: SGHRS, YFSETQ. The CDR3 contains 16 residues. Sequencing was performed with immunoSEQ multiplex PCR; in TCRdb, only in-frame clones are kept and a portion is missing. Seen here are around 290,000 clones, roughly nine tenths observed once, and the top ten hold roughly 2.3%. The chain employs TRBV5-1 and TRBJ2-2, with D uncertain. Sequenced: peripheral blood. The sequence was obtained from a woman under 40 with COVID-19, enrolled during active disease. The CDR3 protein is CASSLAGGGNTGELFF. CDR3 nucleotides: TGCGCCAGCAGCTTGGCCGGTGGTGGGAACACCGGGGAGCTGTTTTTT.